This T cell receptor (beta chain) was identified in a study of cytomegalovirus exposure and HLA in healthy donors. On the study more broadly: Per a later analysis, the approximately 690 first-cohort and 120 validation repertoires shared one platform. Whole-study results and caveats: Investigators reported over 150 TCR beta chains as tied to cytomegalovirus. Most observed TCR sequences were rare, whereas some public TCRs were detected in many donors. Through in vitro validation, a few CMV-associated chains were shown to be specific for CMV antigens.

Assay used: immunoSEQ multiplex PCR; TCRdb lists only in-frame clones, some missing. The table lists hundreds of thousands of clones, more than 75% of them singletons. The CDR3 consists of 16 residues. From germline, CDR1 is MDHEN and CDR2 SYDVKM. Trimming removed 4 bases at V and 4 bases at J, with 14 bases between. This clone appeared a few times. Its cognate antigen is unknown. This TCR derives from a woman younger than 30 in good health and CMV-seropositive. The sequenced sample was PBMCs. V and J are TRBV28 and TRBJ2-6; a weak D match, TRBD1 (5 bases). The DNA of the CDR3 is TGTGCCAGCAGTTCCTCAGGGATCTCCGGGGCCAACGTCCTGACTTTC. It codes for CASSSSGISGANVLTF.